The next 14 T cell receptor beta chains were all read from a single sample in a study of T-cell memory formation after mild COVID-19. TCRdb reprocessed the 5' RACE reads via MiXCR and lists one record per CDR3 protein. The table shows almost 550,000 distinct CDR3 sequences, with just over 20% occurring only once. The source material was PBMCs or a T cell subset sorted from them (not recorded which). These receptors all stem from an adult woman who had mild COVID-19 (a few samples of this study predate the infection). Cell type and time point are not known.

This chain connects TRBV12-3 or TRBV12-4 to TRBJ1-2, with a weak D call TRBD1 (5 bases). CDR3 size: 12 residues. With 2 bases removed from V and 10 bases from J, the gap between germline ends came to 11 bases. CDR3 DNA sequence: TGTGCCAGCAGTTTATTCCGGGGGTCCTACACCTTC. Translated: CASSLFRGSYTF.

This clonotype came up a few times. This sequence joins TRBV16 and TRBJ2-7; tentatively, D is TRBD2 (6 bases). Per the germline V gene, CDR1 is KGHSY and CDR2 is FQNENV. Trimming pared 5 bases from V and 6 bases from J, leaving 14 bases between. The CDR3 covers 13 residues. DNA for the CDR3: TGTGCCAGCAGCATTGCCCGGGGAGGCGAGCAGTACTTC. Encoded protein: CASSIARGGEQYF.

In its sample, this clonotype was seen a few times. This chain joins TRBV5-5 and TRBJ2-7; 8 nucleotides agree with TRBD1. Germline CDR1 SGHKS, CDR2 YYEKEE (reference sequence). V gave up 4 bases and J gave up 2 bases; unmatched junction bases: 8. The CDR3 is 15 amino acids. The DNA for the CDR3 is TGTGCCAGCAGCCGCCCGACAGGGGCAACCTACGAGCAGTACTTC. As protein: CASSRPTGATYEQYF.

V and J are TRBV21-1 and TRBJ1-5; the D call TRBD1 from the table was never checked on the DNA. TRBV21-1 is described as a pseudogene. There are 16 residues in the CDR3. For the CDR3, the DNA is TGTGCCAGCAGCAAAAGGGACAGGGGGCGCGGTCAGCCCCAGCATTTT. It is translated as CASSKRDRGRGQPQHF.

The CDR3, as DNA: TGTGCCACCAGCAGAGAGGCAGGGGCCGCCTATGGCTACACCTTC. Its translation is CATSREAGAAYGYTF. This chain uses TRBV15 with TRBJ1-2, with D possibly TRBD1 on 6 matching bases. The CDR3 consists of 15 residues. Trimming took 0 bases from V and 4 from J, leaving 12 bases between them. Germline V gene data show CDR1 as LNHNV and CDR2 as YYDKDF (reference sequence).

CDR3 bases: TGTGCCAGCAGCCTCCCCCTTGGACTAGCGGGAGGGGAGACCCAGTACTTC. This codes for CASSLPLGLAGGETQYF. This sequence joins TRBV7-2 and TRBJ2-5, with 15 bases aligning to TRBD2. The CDR3 has 17 residues. Germline V CDR1 and CDR2: SGHTA, FQGNSA. The V segment lost 5 bases and the J segment 5 bases; nucleotides outside the gene matches: 9.

This clonotype was counted only a few times. This chain connects TRBV7-9 to TRBJ1-3, with 8 bases lining up with TRBD1. Germline V gene data show CDR1 as SEHNR and CDR2 as FQNEAQ (reference sequence). The CDR3 is 14 amino acids. The V segment lost 4 bases and the J segment 4 bases; nucleotides outside the gene matches: 3. The DNA for the CDR3 is TGTGCCAGCAGCTCCGGGGACAGGGGAAACACCATATATTTT. As protein: CASSSGDRGNTIYF.

This chain joins TRBV30 and TRBJ1-3; D may be TRBD1 (5 bases). This CDR3 contains 14 residues. Trimming took off 3 bases at V and 0 bases at J, with 9 bases between the two ends. The V gene's germline CDR1 is GTSNPN and CDR2 SVGIG (reference sequence). The CDR3 DNA sequence: TGTGCCTGGAGGGGACTCTTCTCTGGAAACACCATATATTTT. Its translation: CAWRGLFSGNTIYF.

This clonotype was recorded many times. This chain links TRBV4-2 with TRBJ2-1; 12 bases map to TRBD1. The V and J ends lost 1 base and 8 bases, in that order; junction bases with no gene match: 6. The CDR3 length is 16 residues. Germline CDR1 and CDR2: LGHNA and YNFKEQ. CDR3 coding DNA: TGTGCCAGCAGCCAAGGGGGGACAGGGGGCAACGATGAGCAGTTCTTC. Translating gives CASSQGGTGGNDEQFF.

The V and J genes are TRBV20-1 and TRBJ1-1, with unresolved D. The CDR3 is 11 residues long. Trimming removed 6 bases from V and 4 bases from J, with 9 bases in between. Per the germline V gene, CDR1 is DFQATT and CDR2 is SNEGSKA (reference sequence). CDR3 bases: TGCAGTGCCGGACCCCGCACTGAAGCTTTCTTT. Translation gives CSAGPRTEAFF.

The chain couples TRBV6-5 to TRBJ2-3; D is unresolved. The V gene lost 6 bases and the J gene lost 9 bases, with 13 bases spanning the gap. The germline V gene has CDR1 MNHEY and CDR2 SVGAGI. The CDR3 spans 12 residues. CDR3 nucleotide sequence: TGTGCCAGCAGCTCTAAGTCTATAACGCAGTATTTT. It is translated as CASSSKSITQYF.

V and J are TRBV6-6 and TRBJ2-7; D is possibly TRBD2 (6 bases). Germline CDR1 is MNHNY and CDR2 is SVGAGI (reference sequence). The CDR3 extends over 13 amino acids. The V gene lost 7 bases and the J gene lost 3 bases, with 13 bases spanning the gap. CDR3 residues: CASTKRGGYEQYF. Written as DNA, the CDR3 is TGTGCCAGCACGAAGAGGGGAGGCTACGAGCAGTACTTC.

The chain carries TRBV4-3 and TRBJ2-3; TRBD2 might be the D (5 bases). V was clipped by 0 bases and J by 2 bases, with 15 bases between them. The germline gives CDR1 LGHNA, CDR2 YSLEER. CDR3 length: 17 amino acids. For the CDR3, the DNA is TGCGCCAGCAGCCAAGATCGTCCGGGGTTGAACACAGATACGCAGTATTTT. Protein sequence: CASSQDRPGLNTDTQYF.

This chain uses TRBV29-1 with TRBJ1-2; possible D gene TRBD1, 5 bases. This CDR3 spans 13 amino acids. The V gene lost 3 bases and the J gene lost 8 bases, with 16 bases spanning the gap. Germline assignment: CDR1 SQVTM and CDR2 ANQGSEA. This CDR3 is CSVESGRGDGYTF. CDR3 coding DNA: TGCAGCGTTGAGAGCGGGAGGGGAGACGGCTACACCTTC. The full variable domain, rest sourced from reference TRBV29-1 and TRBJ1-2, is SAVISQKPSRDICQRGTSLTIQCQVDSQVTMMFWYRQQPGQSLTLIATANQGSEATYESGFVIDKFPISRPNLTFSTLTVSNMSPEDSSIYLCSVESGRGDGYTFGSGTRLTVV.